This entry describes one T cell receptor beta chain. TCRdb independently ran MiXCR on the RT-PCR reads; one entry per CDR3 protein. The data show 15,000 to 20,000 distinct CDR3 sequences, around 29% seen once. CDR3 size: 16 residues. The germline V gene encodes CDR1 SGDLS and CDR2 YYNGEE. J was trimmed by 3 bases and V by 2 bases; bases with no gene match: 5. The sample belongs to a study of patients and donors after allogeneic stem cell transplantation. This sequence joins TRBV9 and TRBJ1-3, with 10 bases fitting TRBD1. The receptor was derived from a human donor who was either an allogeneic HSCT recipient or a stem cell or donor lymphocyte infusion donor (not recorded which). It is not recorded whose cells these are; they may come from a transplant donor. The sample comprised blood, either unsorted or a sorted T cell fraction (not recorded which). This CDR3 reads CASSVGTGALGNTIYF. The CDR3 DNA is TGTGCCAGCAGCGTTGGGACAGGGGCTCTTGGAAACACCATATATTTT.